The 27 T cell receptor beta chains given below trace back to one sample, sequenced in a study of shared clonotypes between healthy human individuals. This table comes from immunoSEQ multiplex PCR, and its TCRdb copy is limited to in-frame clones, with some not included. The table lists more than 2,000,000 clones, just over 90% of them singletons, with roughly 0.14% in the top ten. The source material was naive CD4+ T cells sorted from blood. Subset given: CD45RA+ positively selected. These receptors were collected from a man aged 18 to 35 in good health.

The chain joins TRBV2 to TRBJ1-4, with a weak D call TRBD1 (6 bases). The CDR3 is 14 amino acids. The germline gives CDR1 SNHLY, CDR2 FYNNEI. V was trimmed by 6 bases and J by 0 bases, leaving 8 bases between them. CDR3 bases: TGTGCCAGCAGATCAGGGGCAACTAATGAAAAACTGTTTTTT. This codes for CASRSGATNEKLFF. The full variable domain, with the rest looked up from reference TRBV2 and TRBJ1-4, is EPEVTQTPSHQVTQMGQEVILRCVPISNHLYFYWYRQILGQKVEFLVSFYNNEISEKSEIFDDQFSVERPDGSNFTLKIRSTKLEDSAMYFCASRSGATNEKLFFGSGTQLSVL.

The J gene is TRBJ2-2, the V gene TRBV18; perhaps TRBD2 as D (6 bases). Per the germline V gene, CDR1 is KGHSH and CDR2 is LQKENI. The CDR3 runs to 17 residues. V lost 0 bases and J lost 4, with 15 bases in between. The CDR3 sequence is CASSPPSGSVATGELFF. The CDR3 bases are TGTGCCAGCTCACCACCTTCCGGGAGTGTGGCCACCGGGGAGCTGTTTTTT.

The chain is built from TRBV7-2 and TRBJ2-7; 10 bases map to TRBD2. Germline trimming cut 5 bases from V and 2 bases from J; bases unmatched to any gene: 9. This CDR3 spans 16 amino acids. In germline, CDR1 is SGHTA, CDR2 FQGNSA. In DNA form, the CDR3 reads TGTGCCAGCAGCACCTCCGGGACTAGCGAGCCCTACGAGCAGTACTTC. This codes for CASSTSGTSEPYEQYF. The full variable domain, its missing parts supplied by reference TRBV7-2 and TRBJ2-7, is GAGVSQSPSNKVTEKGKDVELRCDPISGHTALYWYRQSLGQGLEFLIYFQGNSAPDKSGLPSDRFSAERTGGSVSTLTIQRTQQEDSAVYLCASSTSGTSEPYEQYFGPGTRLTVT.

This chain joins TRBV18 and TRBJ2-7; 7 bases agree with TRBD1. Germline V gene data show CDR1 as KGHSH and CDR2 as LQKENI. J gave up 5 bases and V 1 base, and 5 bases lay outside the gene matches. The CDR3 consists of 14 residues. The CDR3 protein is CASSPQGALNEQYF. CDR3 in DNA: TGTGCCAGCTCACCACAGGGGGCGCTTAACGAGCAGTACTTC.

Comments on this clone: The same CDR3 arises from other DNA sequences in this sample as well. The V call is TRBV10-3, the J call TRBJ2-3; TRBD1 is a possible D gene (5 bases). This CDR3 is built from 13 residues. The germline CDR1 and CDR2 sequences are ENHRY and SYGVKD. Trimming removed 6 bases from V and 0 bases from J, with 7 bases in between. The CDR3 bases are TGTGCCATCAGAGGACACAGCACAGATACGCAGTATTTT. Its translation: CAIRGHSTDTQYF.

V gene TRBV19 combines with J gene TRBJ1-5, with D tentatively TRBD1 (5 bases). Germline CDR1 is LNHDA and CDR2 is SQIVND (reference sequence). The CDR3 extends over 13 amino acids. The germline V and J ends were trimmed by 4 bases and 7 bases, with 11 bases remaining between them. CDR3 region: CASSRGWGQPQHF. CDR3 nucleotides: TGTGCCAGTAGTAGAGGGTGGGGCCAGCCCCAGCATTTT.

This chain joins TRBV5-1 and TRBJ2-5; maybe TRBD1 (6 bases). Trimming removed 1 base at V and 4 bases at J, with 11 bases between. The CDR3 consists of 14 residues. Germline CDR1 SGHRS, CDR2 YFSETQ. The CDR3 is CASSLTGFGETQYF. The CDR3 nucleotides read TGCGCCAGCAGCTTGACAGGGTTCGGAGAGACCCAGTACTTC.

The rearrangement joins TRBV10-3 to TRBJ2-5, with D tentatively TRBD1 (5 bases). Between the trimmed V and J ends, which lost 2 bases and 5 bases, there was a span of 12 bases. Germline V CDR1 and CDR2: ENHRY, SYGVKD. The CDR3 is made up of 14 amino acids. CDR3 sequence (DNA): TGTGCCATCAGTGAGAGGCAGGGCTTTGAGACCCAGTACTTC. Protein: CAISERQGFETQYF.

CDR3 DNA: TGTGCCTGGAGTGAAGAAGGAGGGAACACCATATATTTT. It is translated as CAWSEEGGNTIYF. This rearrangement joins TRBV30 to TRBJ1-3; D is unclear. Germline V CDR1 and CDR2: GTSNPN, SVGIG (reference sequence). The CDR3 has 13 amino acids. V gave up 1 base and J gave up 7 bases, with 11 bases separating them.

The genes are TRBV9 and TRBJ1-2; D perhaps matches TRBD1 (6 bases). Germline CDR1 SGDLS, CDR2 YYNGEE. The CDR3 length is 14 residues. Trimming left V 2 bases short and J 5 bases short, with 13 bases between. The CDR3 loop reads CASSVRGGEYGYTF. Here the CDR3 DNA reads TGTGCCAGCAGCGTGCGAGGGGGGGAATATGGCTACACCTTC. The variable domain in full, with the rest retrieved from reference TRBV9 and TRBJ1-2, is DSGVTQTPKHLITATGQRVTLRCSPRSGDLSVYWYQQSLDQGLQFLIQYYNGEERAKGNILERFSAQQFPDLHSELNLSSLELGDSALYFCASSVRGGEYGYTFGSGTRLTVV.

CDR3 nucleotides: TGTGCCAGCAGCTACCTAGCGGGAACTTACAATGAGCAGTTCTTC. It codes for CASSYLAGTYNEQFF. V and J are TRBV9 and TRBJ2-1; TRBD2 agrees at 9 bases. The CDR3 length is 15 residues. Germline V gene lookup returns CDR1 SGDLS and CDR2 YYNGEE. V shed 4 bases, J shed 4 bases, and the junction held 6 bases outside the gene matches.

This chain connects TRBV5-1 to TRBJ1-1; TRBD1 matches 7 bases. CDR3 size: 15 residues. From germline, CDR1 is SGHRS and CDR2 YFSETQ. Germline trimming cut 4 bases from V and 7 bases from J; bases unmatched to any gene: 13. The CDR3 sequence is CASSELTGVTYEAFF. CDR3 nucleotides: TGCGCCAGCAGCGAGCTCACAGGGGTGACTTATGAAGCTTTCTTT. Variable domain in full (rest from reference TRBV5-1 and TRBJ1-1): KAGVTQTPRYLIKTRGQQVTLSCSPISGHRSVSWYQQTPGQGLQFLFEYFSETQRNKGNFPGRFSGRQFSNSRSEMNVSTLELGDSALYLCASSELTGVTYEAFFGQGTRLTVV.

This clone was seen once. The CDR3 nucleotides read TGTGCCAGCAGTTACTTCGGGACTGTCTACGAGCAGTACTTC. Translating gives CASSYFGTVYEQYF. This chain links TRBV6-6 with TRBJ2-7, with a possible D match to TRBD2 (6 bases). This CDR3 is built from 14 residues. V gave up 1 base and J gave up 3 bases, with 10 bases separating them. The germline V gene encodes CDR1 MNHNY and CDR2 SVGAGI (reference sequence).

The chain has TRBV19 and TRBJ1-3, with unresolved D. Looked up from germline, CDR1 is LNHDA and CDR2 is SQIVND (reference sequence). CDR3 length: 15 amino acids. The germline V and J ends were trimmed by 5 bases and 4 bases, with 15 bases remaining between them. CDR3 nucleotide sequence: TGTGCCAGTAGTGAAAGCGGGGTATCCGGAAACACCATATATTTT. This translates into CASSESGVSGNTIYF.

This clone showed up just once. This chain joins TRBV27 and TRBJ2-7; 10 bases fit TRBD2. The CDR3 runs to 15 residues. Germline V gives CDR1 MNHEY, CDR2 SMNVEV (reference sequence). The V gene end was trimmed by 2 bases and the J gene end by 1 base; junction bases not matched to a gene: 2. The chain's CDR3 is CASSLKLAGSYEQYF. DNA for the CDR3: TGTGCCAGCAGTTTAAAACTAGCGGGGTCCTACGAGCAGTACTTC.

The chain joins TRBV6-1 to TRBJ1-5, with unresolved D. Germline V gene sequence: CDR1 MNHNS, CDR2 SASEGT. Trimming left V 3 bases short and J 3 bases short, with 9 bases between. This CDR3 region has 14 residues. CDR3 sequence reads: CASSEDPHNQPQHF. CDR3 nucleotides: TGTGCCAGCAGTGAGGACCCACACAATCAGCCCCAGCATTTT.

This clone was seen a handful of times. The chain recombines TRBV28 with TRBJ1-5; D not resolved. Looked up from germline, CDR1 is MDHEN and CDR2 is SYDVKM. V dropped 5 bases and J dropped 13 bases, with 15 bases sitting between them. The CDR3 has 12 amino acids. CDR3 in amino acids: CASSLPGLIQHF. CDR3 coding DNA: TGTGCCAGCAGTCTACCAGGATTAATACAGCATTTT. Filled out from reference TRBV28 and TRBJ1-5, the complete variable domain reads DVKVTQSSRYLVKRTGEKVFLECVQDMDHENMFWYRQDPGLGLRLIYFSYDVKMKEKGDIPEGYSVSREKKERFSLILESASTNQTSMYLCASSLPGLIQHFGDGTRLSIL.

This rearrangement joins TRBV28 to TRBJ1-2, with 9 positions matching TRBD1. Losses at the gene ends were 8 bases for V and 8 bases for J; bases not matched to a gene: 9. This CDR3 comprises 13 residues. The germline V gene encodes CDR1 MDHEN and CDR2 SYDVKM. The CDR3 loop is CASRDRVLLGYTF. The CDR3 DNA is TGTGCCAGCCGGGACAGGGTCCTATTAGGCTACACCTTC.

Here the CDR3 DNA reads TGCAGTGCTAGAAGAGGGGGAGAGCAGTACTTC. It is translated as CSARRGGEQYF. The rearrangement uses TRBV20-1 and TRBJ2-7; a weak D match, TRBD1 (6 bases). The CDR3 extends over 11 amino acids. CDR1 and CDR2 (germline): DFQATT, SNEGSKA (reference sequence). Trimming took 2 bases from V and 7 from J, leaving 9 bases between them.

This sequence joins TRBV2 and TRBJ2-5, with D possibly matching TRBD1 (5 bases). CDR3 length: 15 residues. V lost 2 bases to trimming and J lost 1 base, with 11 bases between them. Germline values: CDR1 SNHLY, CDR2 FYNNEI. CDR3 region: CASSELGARQETQYF. CDR3 bases: TGTGCCAGCAGTGAACTTGGGGCCCGCCAAGAGACCCAGTACTTC.

The genes are TRBV7-9 and TRBJ2-5; 7 nucleotides align to TRBD2. Germline CDR1 SEHNR, CDR2 FQNEAQ (reference sequence). J was trimmed by 3 bases and V by 5 bases; bases with no gene match: 6. This CDR3 has 14 residues. For the CDR3, the DNA is TGTGCCAGCAGCCAGGGACTAACGAAAGAGACCCAGTACTTC. This encodes CASSQGLTKETQYF.

The rearrangement links TRBV30 to TRBJ2-1; D may be TRBD1 or TRBD2 (5 bases each). Trimming shortened V by 2 bases and J by 12 bases, and 17 bases separated the two germline ends. The CDR3 totals 13 residues. The germline V gene has CDR1 GTSNPN and CDR2 SVGIG (reference sequence). CDR3 DNA sequence: TGTGCCTGGAGTAACCACAACGTTGGGGGGCAGTTCTTC. It specifies CAWSNHNVGGQFF.

This chain uses TRBV10-3 with TRBJ2-2; TRBD1 matches 11 bases. V trimming: 6 bases; J trimming: 4 bases; junction bases outside the gene matches: 7. Looked up from germline, CDR1 is ENHRY and CDR2 is SYGVKD. The CDR3 sequence is 16 residues long. In nucleotides, the CDR3 is TGTGCCATCAGCCACGGACAGGGGGCGGGCACCGGGGAGCTGTTTTTT. Translated: CAISHGQGAGTGELFF.

The CDR3 region is CASRADPGTGELFF. The CDR3 nucleotides read TGTGCCAGCAGGGCGGATCCGGGCACCGGGGAGCTGTTTTTT. V is TRBV6-6 and J is TRBJ2-2; D is undetermined. The CDR3 runs to 14 residues. V was cut by 6 bases and J by 4 bases, with 12 bases left in between. CDR1 and CDR2 (germline): MNHNY, SVGAGI (reference sequence).

The chain couples TRBV11-2 to TRBJ2-5, with TRBD1 matching over 8 bases. CDR1 and CDR2 from the germline V gene are SGHAT and FQNNGV. The CDR3 runs to 14 residues. With 5 bases clipped from V and 7 bases from J, the junction kept 9 bases outside the gene matches. The CDR3 DNA reads as TGTGCCAGCAGCCCACAAAGGGACAGGAGGACCCAGTACTTC. Residues: CASSPQRDRRTQYF. Full variable domain (rest looked up from reference TRBV11-2 and TRBJ2-5): EAGVAQSPRYKIIEKRQSVAFWCNPISGHATLYWYQQILGQGPKLLIQFQNNGVVDDSQLPKDRFSAERLKGVDSTLKIQPAKLEDSAVYLCASSPQRDRRTQYFGPGTRLLVL.

The V gene is TRBV10-3, the J gene TRBJ2-2; 9 bases fit TRBD2. This CDR3 spans 15 amino acids. V lost 6 bases to trimming and J lost 5 bases; unmatched junction nucleotides: 7. CDR1 and CDR2 (germline): ENHRY, SYGVKD. CDR3: CAIRRREGGTGELFF. DNA for the CDR3: TGTGCCATCAGAAGGCGGGAGGGGGGGACCGGGGAGCTGTTTTTT.

V usage is TRBV18 and J usage is TRBJ2-7; D might be TRBD2 (6 bases). CDR1 is KGHSH and CDR2 is LQKENI in the germline V gene. V dropped 2 bases and J dropped 0 bases, with 17 bases sitting between them. CDR3 length: 17 residues. CDR3 residues: CASSPVGRRESSYEQYF. The CDR3 DNA reads TGTGCCAGCTCACCAGTAGGGAGGAGGGAGAGCTCCTACGAGCAGTACTTC.